The source of this T cell receptor beta chain is a study of blood T cell repertoires in COVID-19. The wider study: From T cells, B-cell-depleted T cells, or PBMCs came the material, which was cDNA or gDNA.

This table comes from immunoSEQ multiplex PCR, and its TCRdb copy is limited to in-frame clones, with some not included. Of 220,000 or so clones detected, just under 90% appear once; the ten largest clones hold 0.87%. CDR1 and CDR2 (germline): KGHDR, SFDVKD. The junction had 7 bases not matched to a gene; V was cut back by 4 bases and J by 3 bases. The CDR3 is 16 residues long. The chain employs TRBV24-1 and TRBJ1-5; 8 nucleotides match TRBD1. Input material: PBMCs or T cells enriched from blood (not recorded which). The clonotype originates from a man between 50 and 59 years old who had been exposed to COVID-19. The CDR3 bases are TGTGCCACCAGTGACCCCGACAGGGGACCCAATCAGCCCCAGCATTTT. Amino acids: CATSDPDRGPNQPQHF.